The rows below give T cell receptor beta chains drawn from one sample of a study of blood T cell repertoires in COVID-19. TCRdb keeps only in-frame clones here, not all; method: immunoSEQ multiplex PCR. The table lists over 120,000 clones, 80% to 90% of them singletons, with around 8.6% in the top ten. Sequenced material: peripheral blood. The receptor set was obtained from a woman aged 45-59 years with active or convalescent COVID-19. Each CDR3 is given with its conserved first and last residue. A D gene is named only where the DNA matches it firmly. Part of the rows lack a size; the others show once, few, many or a class for expanded clones.

cdr3_aa: CASSPGPVNTEAFF
cdr3_nt: TGTGCCAGCTCACCAGGGCCAGTTAACACTGAAGCTTTCTTT
j_call: TRBJ1-1
clone_size: NA
cdr3_length: 14
v_call: TRBV18
d_call: NA

cdr3_aa: CASSQGPGDGGGPWDTQYF
cdr3_nt: TGTGCCAGCAGCCAAGGACCCGGAGACGGCGGGGGGCCATGGGATACGCAGTATTTT
j_call: TRBJ2-3
clone_size: NA
cdr3_length: 19
v_call: TRBV3-1/TRBV3-2
d_call: TRBD2

cdr3_aa: CASSVGQGLNTEAFF
cdr3_nt: TGTGCCAGCAGCGTTGGACAGGGGCTGAACACTGAAGCTTTCTTT
j_call: TRBJ1-1
clone_size: NA
cdr3_length: 15
v_call: TRBV9
d_call: TRBD1

cdr3_aa: CASSLDGTERNQPQHF
cdr3_nt: TGCGCCAGCAGCTTGGATGGGACAGAACGCAATCAGCCCCAGCATTTT
j_call: TRBJ1-5
clone_size: NA
cdr3_length: 16
v_call: TRBV5-1
d_call: TRBD1

cdr3_aa: CASSVTLQVPGSDAEQFF
cdr3_nt: TGTGCCAGCAGCGTAACCCTCCAGGTTCCGGGGAGCGACGCTGAGCAGTTCTTC
j_call: TRBJ2-1
clone_size: NA
cdr3_length: 18
v_call: TRBV9
d_call: NA

cdr3_aa: CASSQPRGSSYNEQFF
cdr3_nt: TGTGCCAGCAGCCAGCCCCGGGGGAGCTCCTACAATGAGCAGTTCTTC
j_call: TRBJ2-1
clone_size: NA
cdr3_length: 16
v_call: TRBV11-2
d_call: NA

cdr3_aa: CASSNSPRGRGYEQYF
cdr3_nt: TGCGCCAGCAGCAACTCCCCGAGGGGGCGAGGGTACGAGCAGTACTTC
j_call: TRBJ2-7
clone_size: NA
cdr3_length: 16
v_call: TRBV5-1
d_call: TRBD1

cdr3_aa: CASSLSGSGYTF
cdr3_nt: TGTGCCAGCAGTTTATCAGGGAGTGGCTACACCTTC
j_call: TRBJ1-2
clone_size: NA
cdr3_length: 12
v_call: TRBV27
d_call: NA

cdr3_aa: CATSTDRVGGYTF
cdr3_nt: TGTGCCACCAGCACCGACAGGGTAGGTGGCTACACCTTC
j_call: TRBJ1-2
clone_size: NA
cdr3_length: 13
v_call: TRBV15
d_call: TRBD1

cdr3_aa: CASSRTGGGNQPQHF
cdr3_nt: TGTGCCAGCAGCCGGACAGGGGGCGGCAATCAGCCCCAGCATTTT
j_call: TRBJ1-5
clone_size: NA
cdr3_length: 15
v_call: TRBV9
d_call: TRBD1

cdr3_aa: CASSDLGTRITGELFF
cdr3_nt: TGTGCCAGCAGTGATTTGGGGACACGGATAACCGGGGAGCTGTTTTTT
j_call: TRBJ2-2
clone_size: NA
cdr3_length: 16
v_call: TRBV6-1
d_call: NA

cdr3_aa: CASSYSDRGNYGYTF
cdr3_nt: TGTGCCAGCAGTTACTCCGACAGGGGTAACTATGGCTACACCTTC
j_call: TRBJ1-2
clone_size: NA
cdr3_length: 15
v_call: TRBV6-5
d_call: TRBD1

cdr3_aa: CAISELDRETGELFF
cdr3_nt: TGTGCCATCAGTGAGTTAGACAGGGAAACCGGGGAGCTGTTTTTT
j_call: TRBJ2-2
clone_size: NA
cdr3_length: 15
v_call: TRBV10-3
d_call: TRBD1

cdr3_aa: CASSPRGLGNEKLFF
cdr3_nt: TGTGCCAGCAGCCCCAGGGGGCTGGGGAATGAAAAACTGTTTTTT
j_call: TRBJ1-4
clone_size: NA
cdr3_length: 15
v_call: TRBV7-2
d_call: TRBD1

cdr3_aa: CASSSDRTIDRRYGYTF
cdr3_nt: TGTGCCAGTAGTTCCGACAGGACCATAGATAGGAGATATGGCTACACCTTC
j_call: TRBJ1-2
clone_size: NA
cdr3_length: 17
v_call: TRBV19
d_call: NA

cdr3_aa: CASSPSGDEQYF
cdr3_nt: TGTGCCAGCTCACCATCGGGGGACGAGCAGTACTTC
j_call: TRBJ2-7
clone_size: NA
cdr3_length: 12
v_call: TRBV18
d_call: NA

cdr3_aa: CASSRDFNSPLHF
cdr3_nt: TGTGCCAGCAGTCGGGACTTCAATTCACCCCTCCACTTT
j_call: TRBJ1-6
clone_size: NA
cdr3_length: 13
v_call: TRBV28
d_call: NA

cdr3_aa: CASSRDRTYEQYF
cdr3_nt: TGTGCCAGCAGCAGAGACAGGACCTACGAGCAGTACTTC
j_call: TRBJ2-7
clone_size: NA
cdr3_length: 13
v_call: TRBV7-2
d_call: NA

cdr3_aa: CASSLDPQAGTDSNQPQHF
cdr3_nt: TGTGCCAGCAGCTTAGATCCCCAGGCAGGCACCGACAGCAATCAGCCCCAGCATTTT
j_call: TRBJ1-5
clone_size: NA
cdr3_length: 19
v_call: TRBV7-9
d_call: NA

cdr3_aa: CASSQDHGVRGGTQETQYF
cdr3_nt: TGCGCCAGCAGCCAAGATCACGGCGTGAGGGGGGGCACTCAAGAGACCCAGTACTTC
j_call: TRBJ2-5
clone_size: NA
cdr3_length: 19
v_call: TRBV4-1
d_call: NA

cdr3_aa: CASSLGGGSGELFF
cdr3_nt: TGCGCCAGCAGCTTGGGCGGCGGGTCCGGGGAGCTGTTTTTT
j_call: TRBJ2-2
clone_size: once
cdr3_length: 14
v_call: TRBV5-1
d_call: NA

cdr3_aa: CASSLERTGRAFF
cdr3_nt: TGTGCCAGCAGCTTAGAGCGGACAGGGAGAGCTTTCTTT
j_call: TRBJ1-1
clone_size: NA
cdr3_length: 13
v_call: TRBV11-2
d_call: TRBD1

cdr3_aa: CAISDRRTGSDYGYTF
cdr3_nt: TGTGCCATCAGTGACCGAAGGACAGGGAGTGACTATGGCTACACCTTC
j_call: TRBJ1-2
clone_size: NA
cdr3_length: 16
v_call: TRBV10-3
d_call: TRBD1

cdr3_aa: CASSYSAGGNTIYF
cdr3_nt: TGTGCCAGCAGCTACTCGGCGGGAGGAAACACCATATATTTT
j_call: TRBJ1-3
clone_size: once
cdr3_length: 14
v_call: TRBV6-5
d_call: NA

cdr3_aa: CASSLEGLGARGYTF
cdr3_nt: TGTGCCAGCAGCTTAGAGGGTCTGGGGGCGAGAGGCTACACCTTC
j_call: TRBJ1-2
clone_size: NA
cdr3_length: 15
v_call: TRBV7-9
d_call: NA

cdr3_aa: CASSKPPTVRSYNEQFF
cdr3_nt: TGTGCCAGTAGTAAGCCTCCTACCGTTCGCTCCTACAATGAGCAGTTCTTC
j_call: TRBJ2-1
clone_size: NA
cdr3_length: 17
v_call: TRBV19
d_call: NA